This T cell receptor (beta chain) is from a study of cytotoxic CD8 clonotypes in ibrutinib-treated CLL. The count of this clone is one. Losses at the gene ends were 1 base for V and 4 bases for J; bases not matched to a gene: 0. The germline V gene encodes CDR1 LNHNV and CDR2 YYDKDF (reference sequence). This CDR3 has 16 residues. TCRdb keeps only in-frame clones here, not all; method: immunoSEQ multiplex PCR. Of 13,000 to 15,000 clones listed, 52% are singletons. The TCR was taken from a human donor with chronic lymphocytic leukemia. The starting material was PBMCs, obtained at a 24-month disease-progression time point, from a patient treated with ibrutinib. The chain has TRBV15 and TRBJ2-3; 15 bases are a match to TRBD2. CDR3 loop: CATSRGTSGGADTQYF. For the CDR3, the DNA is TGTGCCACCAGCAGAGGGACTAGCGGGGGGGCAGATACGCAGTATTTT.